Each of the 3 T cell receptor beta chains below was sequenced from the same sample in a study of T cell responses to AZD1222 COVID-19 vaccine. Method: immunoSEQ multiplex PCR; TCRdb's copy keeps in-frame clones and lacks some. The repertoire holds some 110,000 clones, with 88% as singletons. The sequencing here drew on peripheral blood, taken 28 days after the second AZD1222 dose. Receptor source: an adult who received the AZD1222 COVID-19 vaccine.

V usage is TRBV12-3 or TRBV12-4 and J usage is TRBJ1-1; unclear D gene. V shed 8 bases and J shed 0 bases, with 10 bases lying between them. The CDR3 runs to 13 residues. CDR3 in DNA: TGTGCCAGCGTTCCATCGCTGAACACTGAAGCTTTCTTT. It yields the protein CASVPSLNTEAFF.

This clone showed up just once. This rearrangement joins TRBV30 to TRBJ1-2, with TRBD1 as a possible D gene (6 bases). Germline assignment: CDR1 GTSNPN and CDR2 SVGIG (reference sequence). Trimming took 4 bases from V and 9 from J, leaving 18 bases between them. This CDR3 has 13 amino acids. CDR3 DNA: TGTGCCTGGACCTTACTCAGGGGAGTGAGCTACACCTTC. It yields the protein CAWTLLRGVSYTF.

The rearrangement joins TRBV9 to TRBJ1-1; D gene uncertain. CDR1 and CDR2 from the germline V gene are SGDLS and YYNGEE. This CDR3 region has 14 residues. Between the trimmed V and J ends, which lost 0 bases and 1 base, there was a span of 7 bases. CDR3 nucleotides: TGTGCCAGCAGCGTAGGTTCAGCGAACACTGAAGCTTTCTTT. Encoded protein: CASSVGSANTEAFF.